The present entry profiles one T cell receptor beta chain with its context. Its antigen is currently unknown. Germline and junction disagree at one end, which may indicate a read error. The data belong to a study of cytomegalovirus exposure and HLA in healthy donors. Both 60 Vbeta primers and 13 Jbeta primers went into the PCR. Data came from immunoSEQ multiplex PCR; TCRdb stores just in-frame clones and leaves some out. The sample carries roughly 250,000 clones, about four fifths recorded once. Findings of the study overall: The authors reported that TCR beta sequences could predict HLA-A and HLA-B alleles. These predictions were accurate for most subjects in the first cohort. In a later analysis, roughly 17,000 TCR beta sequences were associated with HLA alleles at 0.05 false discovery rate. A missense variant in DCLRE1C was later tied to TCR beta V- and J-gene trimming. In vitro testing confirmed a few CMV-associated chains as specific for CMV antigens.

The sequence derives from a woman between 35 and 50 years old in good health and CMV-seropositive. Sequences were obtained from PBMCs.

The CDR3 nucleotides are TGTGCTAGCAGCTTATCGCCAGGGGGTTCTCAAGAGACCCAGTACTTC. Encoded protein: CASSLSPGGSQETQYF. The V gene is TRBV7-7, the J gene TRBJ2-5, with 7 bases lining up with TRBD1. Germline CDR1 is SSHAT and CDR2 is FNYEAQ (reference sequence). This CDR3 spans 16 amino acids.